The present T cell receptor (beta chain) was sequenced within a study of OX40 agonist ivuxolimab in advanced cancers. Study-wide context: Dose-escalation patients suffered from hepatocellular carcinoma, melanoma, renal cell or head and neck cancer. Past anti-PD-1, anti-PD-L1 or anti-CTLA-4 therapy was accepted, and roughly 37% had received some. Findings of the study overall: Undetermined was the antigen specificity of the expanded peripheral T cells. In general, CD8+ T cells held more expanded clones than CD4+ did, on average.

Using immunoSEQ multiplex PCR, the repertoire was profiled, and TCRdb retains in-frame clones only, with some absent. Seen here are about 90,000 clones, 80% to 90% observed once, and the top ten hold 7.4%. This CDR3 comprises 15 residues. Germline-derived CDR1 and CDR2 are SGHRS and YFSETQ. Trimming left V 0 bases short and J 1 base short, with 7 bases between. Of note for this clone: Its antigen is unknown.

Here the sequenced sample was CD4+ or CD8+ T cells sorted from blood, taken in a trial of the OX40 agonist ivuxolimab. This clonotype was sampled from an adult with an advanced solid tumor such as melanoma, head and neck, liver or kidney cancer. The chain employs TRBV5-1 and TRBJ2-2; D remains unclear. The DNA of the CDR3 is TGCGCCAGCAGCTTGGGAGGCGGGAACACCGGGGAGCTGTTTTTT. This gives the protein CASSLGGGNTGELFF.